This T cell receptor (beta chain) was captured in a study of cytomegalovirus exposure and HLA in healthy donors. The PCR contained 60 Vbeta and 13 Jbeta primers. Method: immunoSEQ multiplex PCR; TCRdb's copy keeps in-frame clones and lacks some. The table includes under 200,000 clones, 75% to 80% detected once. CDR3 length: 18 amino acids. V shed 2 bases and J 12 bases; nucleotides not matched to a gene: 21. Germline CDR1 reads SNHLY; CDR2 reads FYNNEI. The specimen sequenced was PBMCs. The chain joins TRBV2 to TRBJ2-1, with TRBD2 matching 8 bases. The sequence was obtained from a man aged 45-60 years in good health and CMV-seropositive. The CDR3 protein is CASSEISRAVGGASGQFF. The DNA of the CDR3 is TGTGCCAGCAGTGAAATTTCGCGTGCGGTCGGGGGGGCGAGTGGGCAGTTCTTC.